This T cell receptor (beta chain) was identified during a study of lymphopenia after photon versus proton radiotherapy. Assay used: immunoSEQ multiplex PCR; TCRdb lists only in-frame clones, some missing. The table has about 30,000 clones, 94% seen once. On this clone itself: The antigen remains unidentified.

The J segment lost 6 bases and the V segment lost 5 bases, leaving 14 bases of the junction unmatched. From germline, CDR1 is SGHAT and CDR2 FQNNGV. The CDR3 spans 16 residues. Broader study findings: Oligoclonal CD8+ Temra expansion after nadir drove photon patients' diversity drop.

The chain couples TRBV11-2 to TRBJ1-2; the match to TRBD1 covers 8 bases. The material sequenced was peripheral blood, taken from a patient treated with photon-based radiotherapy. The TCR comes from a woman aged 45-59 years with cholangiocarcinoma. CDR3 amino acids: CASSALSGQATNGYTF. The CDR3 DNA reads as TGTGCCAGCAGCGCGTTATCGGGACAGGCGACGAATGGCTACACCTTC.